Following are 5 T cell receptor beta chains from one sample sequenced in a study of technical replicates of blood from a handful of donors (dated by TCRdb to 2017 to 2019). Receptor amplification or capture employed the immunoSEQ multiplex PCR assay. This immuneACCESS table, as held by TCRdb, lists in-frame sequences with V and J called but not all clones. Of the missing ones, under half trace to an unresolved V gene in checked studies; the others have no known cause. A total of roughly 70,000 clones appear in this sample, roughly 93% of them only once. Over 0.2% of the sample comes from the top ten. The sequencing input was T cells isolated from PBMCs. The receptor set was obtained from a human donor in good health.

The chain joins TRBV4-1 to TRBJ1-1; the D is unclear. The CDR3 is 14 amino acids. V gave up 4 bases and J gave up 6 bases, with 15 bases separating them. CDR1 MGHRA and CDR2 YSYEKL come from the germline V gene. The CDR3 reads CASSPSNGGAEAFF. In DNA, the CDR3 is TGCGCCAGCAGCCCGTCCAATGGCGGCGCTGAAGCTTTCTTT.

V gene TRBV21-1 combines with J gene TRBJ2-5; TRBD1 is the table's D call, not checked against the DNA. TRBV21-1 is labeled a pseudogene. This CDR3 has 16 residues. CDR3 sequence (DNA): TGTGCCAGCAGCCCCTCGGGACAGGCGAATCAAGAGACCCAGTACTTC. Translating it yields CASSPSGQANQETQYF.

The V and J genes are TRBV5-1 and TRBJ2-7; TRBD2 might be the D (6 bases). Trimming stripped 0 bases from V and 4 bases from J, with 17 bases between. Germline CDR1 is SGHRS and CDR2 is YFSETQ. CDR3 length: 16 amino acids. DNA for the CDR3: TGCGCCAGCAGCTTGGCCCCGGGGCGGGGCGAATACGAGCAGTACTTC. This sequence encodes CASSLAPGRGEYEQYF.

The rearrangement links TRBV7-9 to TRBJ2-5; tentatively, D is TRBD2 (5 bases). The CDR3 is 15 amino acids. Germline CDR1 is SEHNR and CDR2 is FQNEAQ (reference sequence). V dropped 4 bases and J dropped 4 bases, with 16 bases sitting between them. This chain's CDR3 is CASSSTTRYPETQYF. The CDR3 nucleotides read TGTGCCAGCAGCTCAACAACTAGGTACCCAGAGACCCAGTACTTC.

DNA of the CDR3: TGTGCCAGCAGCTTAGGTGGTAGCGGGGCCCTTCGAGATACGCAGTATTTT. This gives the protein CASSLGGSGALRDTQYF. The chain employs TRBV7-9 and TRBJ2-3, with 8 bases lining up with TRBD2. V lost 1 base and J lost 5; bases outside the gene matches: 11. Germline V gives CDR1 SEHNR, CDR2 FQNEAQ (reference sequence). CDR3 length: 17 residues.